A single sample is the source of the 14 T cell receptor beta chains below, sequenced in a study of T cells expressing NK-cell markers. TCRdb reworked the 5' RACE reads into one entry per CDR3 protein, no DNA. The repertoire table contains a few hundred thousand distinct CDR3 sequences. The specimen sequenced was blood T cells: a sorted CD56 or NKG2C T cell subset, CD4+ or CD8+ T cells, or bulk PBMC T cells (not recorded which). The origin of the receptors is a man between 18 and 35 years old in good health.

The chain joins TRBV5-6 to TRBJ1-4. The CDR3 is 15 amino acids. Germline values: CDR1 SGHDT, CDR2 YYEEEE. The CDR3 sequence: CASSLDRVKNEKLFF.

The chain recombines TRBV27 with TRBJ2-1; the TCRdb D gene call, TRBD2, has no DNA to confirm it. Germline V lookup: CDR1 MNHEY, CDR2 SMNVEV (reference sequence). The CDR3 sequence is 16 residues long. The CDR3 sequence: CASSSFAGVSYNEQFF.

The J gene is TRBJ2-2, the V gene TRBV20-1; the D call of TRBD2 rests on TCRdb alone, since no DNA is present to check it. Germline V gene lookup returns CDR1 DFQATT and CDR2 SNEGSKA (reference sequence). The CDR3 is 15 residues long. CDR3 region: CSAMIAGERPGELFF.

This chain joins TRBV4-3 and TRBJ2-2; TCRdb's assignment of TRBD2 cannot be checked, as there is no DNA. Germline assignment: CDR1 LGHNA and CDR2 YSLEER. The CDR3 sequence is 14 residues long. CDR3 sequence reads: CASGLEGEAGELFF.

This sequence joins TRBV12-3 or TRBV12-4 and TRBJ2-3. The CDR3 spans 13 residues. The CDR3: CASSFGSTDTQYF.

V is TRBV10-3 and J is TRBJ2-1; TCRdb designates TRBD2, a call that cannot be tested without DNA. CDR3 length: 19 residues. Germline CDR1 is ENHRY and CDR2 is SYGVKD. The CDR3 protein is CAISDLGAGGPKSYNEQFF.

V and J are TRBV7-2 and TRBJ2-3. The germline gives CDR1 SGHTA, CDR2 FQGNSA. This CDR3 comprises 13 residues. CDR3 region: CASSSRRGDTQYF.

The rearrangement links TRBV5-4 to TRBJ2-7; TCRdb calls TRBD1, which cannot be checked without DNA. This CDR3 spans 14 amino acids. CDR1 and CDR2 (germline): SGHNT, YYREEE (reference sequence). CDR3: CASSRTGGSDEQYF.

The chain links TRBV5-6 to TRBJ1-1; the D call of TRBD1 rests on TCRdb alone, since no DNA is present to check it. Germline CDR1 reads SGHDT; CDR2 reads YYEEEE. The CDR3 runs 16 residues. The chain's CDR3 is CASMVGGGTMNTEAFF.

This chain uses TRBV5-1 with TRBJ2-1; TCRdb reports TRBD2, a call that lacks DNA to check it against. Germline V CDR1 and CDR2: SGHRS, YFSETQ. This CDR3 comprises 14 residues. The CDR3 sequence is CASRERSTYNEQFF.

This rearrangement joins TRBV20-1 to TRBJ2-7; as DNA is missing, the TRBD1 call by TCRdb cannot be tested. This CDR3 has 14 amino acids. Looked up from germline, CDR1 is DFQATT and CDR2 is SNEGSKA (reference sequence). This CDR3 is CSARAPGGVYEQYF.

V gene TRBV20-1 combines with J gene TRBJ2-2; the TCRdb D gene call, TRBD2, has no DNA to confirm it. CDR1 and CDR2 (germline): DFQATT, SNEGSKA (reference sequence). This CDR3 comprises 15 residues. CDR3 region: CSAFTGTSGRGELFF.

The chain employs TRBV20-1 and TRBJ2-5. Germline assignment: CDR1 DFQATT and CDR2 SNEGSKA (reference sequence). This CDR3 spans 14 amino acids. The CDR3 reads CSARDVLHQETQYF.

The V gene is TRBV12-3 or TRBV12-4, the J gene TRBJ2-4; there is no DNA to check the TCRdb D call of TRBD2. The CDR3 contains 19 residues. CDR3 sequence: CASSSQVKREEIAKNIQYF.